The following is a T cell receptor beta chain sequence with its context. This sample stems from a study of blood T cell repertoires in COVID-19. As for the study in general: Italy, Spain and the United States were the sources of the convalescent and acute COVID-19 samples. The analysed material was cDNA or gDNA that came from T cells, B-cell-depleted T cells, or PBMCs.

Under the authors' procedure: Quantification of nucleated cells was approximated via reference gene primer amplification. Repertoires were generated with immunoSEQ multiplex PCR, while TCRdb's copy carries only in-frame clones and drops some. The V and J calls and clone size are taken from that table; D and trimming were inferred from the DNA. The data show roughly 86,000 clones, about 85% seen once. Trimming removed 2 bases from V and 7 bases from J; junction bases left unmatched: 2. In germline, CDR1 is SGHRS, CDR2 YFSETQ. The CDR3 is made up of 13 amino acids. Source material: peripheral blood. The source is a man aged 50 or older with acute or convalescent COVID-19. The chain employs TRBV5-1 and TRBJ1-3, with 8 bases lining up with TRBD1. For the CDR3, the DNA is TGCGCCAGCAGCTTTCAGGGGGCGAACACCATATATTTT. Translating it yields CASSFQGANTIYF.